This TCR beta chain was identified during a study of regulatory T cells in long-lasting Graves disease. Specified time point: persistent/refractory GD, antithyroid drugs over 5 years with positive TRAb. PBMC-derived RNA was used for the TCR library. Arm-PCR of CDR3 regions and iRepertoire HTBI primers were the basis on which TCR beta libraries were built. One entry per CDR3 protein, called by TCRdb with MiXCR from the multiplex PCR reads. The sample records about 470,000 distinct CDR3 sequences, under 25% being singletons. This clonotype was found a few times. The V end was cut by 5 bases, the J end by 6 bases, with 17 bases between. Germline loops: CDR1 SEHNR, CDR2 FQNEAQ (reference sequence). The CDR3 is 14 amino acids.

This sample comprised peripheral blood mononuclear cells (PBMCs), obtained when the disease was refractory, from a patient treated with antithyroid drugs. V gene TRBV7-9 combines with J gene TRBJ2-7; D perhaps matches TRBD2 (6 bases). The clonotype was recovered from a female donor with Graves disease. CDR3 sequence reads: CASSLRDFPVEQYF. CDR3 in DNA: TGTGCCAGCAGCCTTCGGGACTTCCCCGTCGAGCAGTACTTC.